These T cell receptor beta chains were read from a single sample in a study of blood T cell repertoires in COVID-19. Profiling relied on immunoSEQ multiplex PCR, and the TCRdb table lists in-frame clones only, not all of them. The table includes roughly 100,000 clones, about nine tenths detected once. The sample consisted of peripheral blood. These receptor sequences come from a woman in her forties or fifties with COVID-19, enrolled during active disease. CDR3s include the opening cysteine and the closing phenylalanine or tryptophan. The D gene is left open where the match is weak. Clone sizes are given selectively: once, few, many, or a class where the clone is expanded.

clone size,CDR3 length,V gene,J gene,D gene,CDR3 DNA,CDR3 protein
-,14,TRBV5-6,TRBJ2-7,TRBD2,TGTGCCAGCGCTGGGGCTAGCGGGGCCTACGAGCAGTACTTC,CASAGASGAYEQYF
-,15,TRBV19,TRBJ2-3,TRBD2,TGTGCCAGTAGTATCCGAGCGGGGGGCACAGATACGCAGTATTTT,CASSIRAGGTDTQYF
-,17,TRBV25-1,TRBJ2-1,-,TGTGCCAGCAGTGGGGGACTGAAAGTGAGCTCCTACAATGAGCAGTTCTTC,CASSGGLKVSSYNEQFF
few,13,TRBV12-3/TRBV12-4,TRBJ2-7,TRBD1,TGTGCCAGCAGCCGGGACAGGTCCTACGAGCAGTACTTC,CASSRDRSYEQYF
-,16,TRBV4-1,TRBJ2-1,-,TGCGCCAGCAGCCAAGAGTTTTCCACAGCTACGTTGAGTCAGTTCTTC,CASSQEFSTATLSQFF
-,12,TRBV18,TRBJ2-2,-,TGTGCCAGCTCACCGAGGACAGGGGAGCTGTTTTTT,CASSPRTGELFF
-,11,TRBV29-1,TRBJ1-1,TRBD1,TGCAGCTTACAGGGGGGCACTGAAGCTTTCTTT,CSLQGGTEAFF
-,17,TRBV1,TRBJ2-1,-,TGCACCAGCAGCCAAGACGTGGGCGTTCCTTTGGACAATGAGCAGTTCTTC,CTSSQDVGVPLDNEQFF
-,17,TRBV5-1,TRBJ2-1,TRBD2,TGCGCCAGCAGCTTGGCCCCGACTAGCGGGGGCGGCGGTGAGCAGTTCTTC,CASSLAPTSGGGGEQFF
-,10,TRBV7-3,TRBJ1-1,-,TGTGCCACCCGGTACACTGAAGCTTTCTTT,CATRYTEAFF
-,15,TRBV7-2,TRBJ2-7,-,TGTGCCAGCAGCCCAGGCGGGGCTTTTTCCTACGAGCAGTACTTC,CASSPGGAFSYEQYF
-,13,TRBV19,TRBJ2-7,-,TGTGCCAGTGAGACTGGGAGCTCCTACGAGCAGTACTTC,CASETGSSYEQYF
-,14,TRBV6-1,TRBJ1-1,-,TGTGCCAGCAGTGAAGAGGGGTTGAACACTGAAGCTTTCTTT,CASSEEGLNTEAFF
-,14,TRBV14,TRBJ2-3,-,TGTGCCAGCAGCCAGGGGCCGAACACAGATACGCAGTATTTT,CASSQGPNTDTQYF
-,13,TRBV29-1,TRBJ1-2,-,TGCAGCGTTGAAGAGATTGAGTTCTATGGCTACACCTTC,CSVEEIEFYGYTF
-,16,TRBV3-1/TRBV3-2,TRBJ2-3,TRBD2,TGTGCCAGCAGCCAGGGACTAGCGGGGGGCACAGATACGCAGTATTTT,CASSQGLAGGTDTQYF
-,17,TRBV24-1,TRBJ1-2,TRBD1,TGTGCCACCAGTGACGAGGCAGGTCAGGGGGTTAACTATGGCTACACCTTC,CATSDEAGQGVNYGYTF
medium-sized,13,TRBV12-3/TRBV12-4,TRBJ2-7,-,TGTGCCAGCAGTTTAGGTCAGAAGTACGAGCAGTACTTC,CASSLGQKYEQYF
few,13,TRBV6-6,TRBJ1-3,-,TGTGCCAGCAACCCGGGGACTGGAAACACCATATATTTT,CASNPGTGNTIYF
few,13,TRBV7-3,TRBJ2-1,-,TGTGCCAGCAGCCCCACGTACGCCGGTGAGCAGTTCTTC,CASSPTYAGEQFF
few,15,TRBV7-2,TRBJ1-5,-,TGTGCCAGCAGCTTGGGGTACAGGGAAAATCAGCCCCAGCATTTT,CASSLGYRENQPQHF
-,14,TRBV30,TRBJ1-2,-,TGTGCCTTACGTGTGACAGAGCCTAACTATGGCTACACCTTC,CALRVTEPNYGYTF
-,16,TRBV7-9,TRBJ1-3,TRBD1,TGTGCCAGCAGCTTAGGACAGGGGGCGAGAGGAAACACCATATATTTT,CASSLGQGARGNTIYF
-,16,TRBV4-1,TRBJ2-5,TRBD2,TGCGCCAGCAGCCAAGTTAGCGGGGGACCTCAAGAGACCCAGTACTTC,CASSQVSGGPQETQYF
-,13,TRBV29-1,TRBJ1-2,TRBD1,TGCAGCGGACAAGACAGGGCTAACTATGGCTACACCTTC,CSGQDRANYGYTF
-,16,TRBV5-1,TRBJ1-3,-,TGCGCCAGCAGCTTGGAAAGCGGAGGGGTAGGCCACACCATATATTTT,CASSLESGGVGHTIYF
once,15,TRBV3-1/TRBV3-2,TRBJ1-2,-,TGTGCCAGCAGCCAATGGTACAGGGAAGGAAATGGCTACACCTTC,CASSQWYREGNGYTF
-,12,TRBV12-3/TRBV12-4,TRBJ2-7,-,TGTGCCAGCAGTTTAGACAACTACGAGCAGTACTTC,CASSLDNYEQYF
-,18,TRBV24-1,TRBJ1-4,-,TGTGCCACCAGTGATTCCCATATAGCCTATTCAACTAATGAAAAACTGTTTTTT,CATSDSHIAYSTNEKLFF
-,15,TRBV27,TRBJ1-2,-,TGTGCCAGCAGTTTGTCACCAGAACAGAACTATGGCTACACCTTC,CASSLSPEQNYGYTF
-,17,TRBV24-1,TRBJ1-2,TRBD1,TGTGCCACCAGTGATGGGGGACAGGGGGCCGATTTCTATGGCTACACCTTC,CATSDGGQGADFYGYTF
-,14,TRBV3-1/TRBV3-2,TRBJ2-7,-,TGTGCCAGCAGCCAAGATCTGAGGGGGACCGAGCAGTACTTC,CASSQDLRGTEQYF
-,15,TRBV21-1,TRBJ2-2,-,TGTGCCAGCAGCAAAGTGGGACAGGGCGTCGGGGAGCTGTTTTTT,CASSKVGQGVGELFF
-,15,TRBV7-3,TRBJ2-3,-,TGTGCCAGCAGCTTTGGGGGGACGGGCACAGATACGCAGTATTTT,CASSFGGTGTDTQYF
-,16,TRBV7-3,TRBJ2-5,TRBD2,TGTGCCAGCAGCTTAAACGGCGGGGGGAACCAAGAGACCCAGTACTTC,CASSLNGGGNQETQYF
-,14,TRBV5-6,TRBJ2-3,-,TGTGCCAGCAGCTTATGGACAGGCACAGATACGCAGTATTTT,CASSLWTGTDTQYF
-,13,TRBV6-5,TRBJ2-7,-,TGTGCCAGCAGCTTGGGGGGTCCATACGAGCAGTACTTC,CASSLGGPYEQYF
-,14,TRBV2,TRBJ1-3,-,TGTGCCAGCAGGGGGGGTTCTGTGACGGACACCATATATTTT,CASRGGSVTDTIYF
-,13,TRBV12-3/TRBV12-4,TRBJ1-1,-,TGTGCCAGCAGTCCCACAGGGCGAATCGAAGCTTTCTTT,CASSPTGRIEAFF
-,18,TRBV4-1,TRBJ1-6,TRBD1,TGCGCCAGCAGCCGGATCGACAGGGTGAGCTCCTATAATTCACCCCTCCACTTT,CASSRIDRVSSYNSPLHF
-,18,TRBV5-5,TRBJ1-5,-,TGTGCCAGCAGCTTTAGGGCAGGGCTCGATTATAGCAATCAGCCCCAGCATTTT,CASSFRAGLDYSNQPQHF
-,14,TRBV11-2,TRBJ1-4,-,TGTGCCAGCAGCTTGTTCACAACTAATGAAAAACTGTTTTTT,CASSLFTTNEKLFF
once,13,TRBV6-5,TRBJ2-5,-,TGTGCCAGCAGTTTACGATCCGGGGAGACCCAGTACTTC,CASSLRSGETQYF
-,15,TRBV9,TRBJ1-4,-,TGTGCCAGCAGCGTAGACGACAGATCAGTTGAAAAACTGTTTTTT,CASSVDDRSVEKLFF
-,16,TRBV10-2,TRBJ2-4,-,TGCGCCAGCAGTGTTAGGGGGACCTTAGCCAAAAACATTCAGTACTTC,CASSVRGTLAKNIQYF
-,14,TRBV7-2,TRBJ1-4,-,TGTGCCAGCAGGCACAGGGCCGCAGGCGAAAAACTGTTTTTT,CASRHRAAGEKLFF
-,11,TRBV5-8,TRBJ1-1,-,TGTGCCAGCGTAGCGTTCACTGAAGCTTTCTTT,CASVAFTEAFF
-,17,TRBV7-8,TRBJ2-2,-,TGTGCCAGCAGCCCAGCCCCGACCCCAGGTCGCACCGGGGAGCTGTTTTTT,CASSPAPTPGRTGELFF
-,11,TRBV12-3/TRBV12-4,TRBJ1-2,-,TGTGCCAGCACCTACGGGTATGGCTACACCTTC,CASTYGYGYTF
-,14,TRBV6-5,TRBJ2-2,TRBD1,TGTGCCAGCAGTTCGACAGGGGACACCGGGGAGCTGTTTTTT,CASSSTGDTGELFF
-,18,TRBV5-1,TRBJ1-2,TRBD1,TGCGCCAGCAGCCCAGATCCGACAGGGGGGCCTCTCGACTATGGCTACACCTTC,CASSPDPTGGPLDYGYTF
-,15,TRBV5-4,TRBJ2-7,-,TGTGCCAGCAGCTTGGGGGGCGCAGAGACCTACGAGCAGTACTTC,CASSLGGAETYEQYF
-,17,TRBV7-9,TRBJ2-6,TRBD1,TGTGCCAGCAGCTTAGCGGCAGGGGGTGTGGGGGCCAACGTCCTGACTTTC,CASSLAAGGVGANVLTF
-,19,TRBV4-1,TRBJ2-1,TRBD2,TGCGCCAGCAGCCAAGAGGGAGTAGCGGGGAAAGGGTCCTACAATGAGCAGTTCTTC,CASSQEGVAGKGSYNEQFF
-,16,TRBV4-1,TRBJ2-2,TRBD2,TGCGCCAGCAGCCAAGAAGGGCTAGCGGGGCCCGGGGAGCTGTTTTTT,CASSQEGLAGPGELFF